The 20 T cell receptor beta chains listed next were all sequenced from one sample in a study of Graves' ophthalmopathy and Graves' hyperthyroidism. RNA transcripts provided the template for amplifying TCR beta CDR3 regions. HTBI primers primed a first-round RT-PCR, and a second-round multiplex PCR followed. TCRdb redid the calling of the multiplex PCR reads with MiXCR, one entry per CDR3 protein. The sample carries more than 550,000 distinct CDR3 sequences, about 41% recorded once. The sample comprised peripheral blood. These receptors were taken from an adult man with Graves' ophthalmopathy.

This clonotype was recorded many times. The rearrangement joins TRBV6-6 to TRBJ1-2, with D unresolved. CDR1 is MNHNY, CDR2 SVGAGI, per germline (reference sequence). The V gene lost 2 bases and the J gene lost 8 bases, with 3 bases spanning the gap. The CDR3 has 10 residues. CDR3 bases: TGTGCCAGCAGTTACGAGGGCTACACCTTC. Protein sequence: CASSYEGYTF.

The V gene is TRBV25-1, the J gene TRBJ2-7; 9 nucleotides match TRBD2. Looked up from germline, CDR1 is MGHDK and CDR2 is SYGVNS. CDR3 size: 16 residues. The J segment lost 4 bases and the V segment lost 6 bases, leaving 13 bases of the junction unmatched. The CDR3 is CASSLDRAGGKYEQYF. CDR3 bases: TGTGCCAGCAGCTTAGATCGAGCGGGGGGCAAGTACGAGCAGTACTTC.

Of note for this clonotype: Possible read error: a much larger clone is one base away. The chain uses TRBV7-3 and TRBJ2-7; D remains ambiguous. This CDR3 is built from 13 residues. The V end was cut by 6 bases, the J end by 7 bases, with 16 bases between. In germline, CDR1 is SGHTA, CDR2 FQGTGA. CDR3 in DNA: TGTGCCAGCAGTTTTGGCTCCGCCCGGGAGCAGTACTTC. It yields the protein CASSFGSAREQYF.

A few counts support this clonotype. This chain joins TRBV2 and TRBJ2-2; D is uncertain. The germline V gene has CDR1 SNHLY and CDR2 FYNNEI. V was cut by 2 bases and J by 7 bases, with 8 bases left in between. The CDR3 extends over 13 amino acids. CDR3 in amino acids: CASSEFGIGELFF. The CDR3 region has the DNA TGTGCCAGCAGTGAATTTGGGATCGGGGAGCTGTTTTTT.

This sequence joins TRBV11-3 and TRBJ2-7, with D possibly being TRBD1 (5 bases). Germline assignment: CDR1 SGHNT and CDR2 YENEEA. This CDR3 spans 15 amino acids. V lost 6 bases and J 2 bases, leaving 17 bases between the germline ends. CDR3 sequence reads: CASRDRVNRPYEQYF. Written as DNA, the CDR3 is TGTGCCAGCAGGGATAGGGTTAACAGGCCCTACGAGCAGTACTTC. Together with reference TRBV11-3 and TRBJ2-7, the CDR3 gives the full variable domain: EAGVVQSPRYKIIEKKQPVAFWCNPISGHNTLYWYLQNLGQGPELLIRYENEEAVDDSQLPKDRFSAERLKGVDSTLKIQPAELGDSAVYLCASRDRVNRPYEQYFGPGTRLTVT.

Notes on this clonotype: A much larger clone lies one base from this, so it may be a read error. The gene calls are TRBV5-1 and TRBJ2-7; no firm D call. Per the germline V gene, CDR1 is SGHRS and CDR2 is YFSETQ. CDR3 length: 13 residues. V lost 0 bases and J 8 bases, leaving 12 bases between the germline ends. The CDR3 nucleotides read TGCGCCAGCAGCTTGGTATGGGGAAACAAGCAGTACTTC. As protein: CASSLVWGNKQYF.

CDR3 sequence reads: CAISAGGNNEQFF. The DNA for the CDR3 is TGTGCCATCAGTGCAGGGGGAAACAATGAGCAGTTCTTC. The genes are TRBV10-3 and TRBJ2-1; 7 nucleotides match TRBD1. The CDR3 sequence is 13 residues long. Trimming cost V 4 bases and J 5 bases; bases outside gene matches: 2. From germline, CDR1 is ENHRY and CDR2 SYGVKD.

About this clonotype: Mismatch with germline at one junction end may stem from a read error. The V call is TRBV2, the J call TRBJ2-5; a possible D gene is TRBD1 (6 bases). The germline V gene has CDR1 SNHLY and CDR2 FYNNEI. CDR3 length: 15 amino acids. The CDR3 sequence: CASSGSRVWGHNSLF. The DNA of the CDR3 is TGTGCCAGCAGTGGCAGCCGCGTTTGGGGACACAACAGTCTCTTC.

This clonotype was counted a few times. The V and J genes are TRBV5-8 and TRBJ1-1; possibly TRBD1 for D (6 bases). From germline, CDR1 is SGHTS and CDR2 YDEGEE. The CDR3 has 16 residues. The ends were cut back, 2 bases at V and 0 bases at J, with 14 bases in the middle. The DNA of the CDR3 is TGTGCCAGCAGCTTCGAACCGGGACATCTGAACACTGAAGCTTTCTTT. As protein: CASSFEPGHLNTEAFF.

In this sample, this clonotype turned up many times. J is TRBJ2-7 and V is TRBV5-1; D is undetermined. The germline V gene has CDR1 SGHRS and CDR2 YFSETQ. Trimming took 0 bases from V and 0 from J, leaving 7 bases between them. The CDR3 consists of 14 residues. In DNA, the CDR3 is TGCGCCAGCAGCTTGGGAACCCTCTCCTACGAGCAGTACTTC. Protein: CASSLGTLSYEQYF. Based on the CDR3 plus reference TRBV5-1 and TRBJ2-7, the full variable domain is KAGVTQTPRYLIKTRGQQVTLSCSPISGHRSVSWYQQTPGQGLQFLFEYFSETQRNKGNFPGRFSGRQFSNSRSEMNVSTLELGDSALYLCASSLGTLSYEQYFGPGTRLTVT.

V and J are TRBV29-1 and TRBJ1-2, with a tentative D call TRBD1 (6 bases). With 3 bases removed from V and 0 bases from J, the gap between germline ends came to 20 bases. Germline-derived CDR1 and CDR2 are SQVTM and ANQGSEA. The CDR3 has 17 residues. As DNA, the CDR3 is TGCAGCGTTGACCGTGCAGGGACATCGGATCCTAACTATGGCTACACCTTC. It translates to CSVDRAGTSDPNYGYTF. Drawing the rest from reference TRBV29-1 and TRBJ1-2, the complete variable domain is SAVISQKPSRDICQRGTSLTIQCQVDSQVTMMFWYRQQPGQSLTLIATANQGSEATYESGFVIDKFPISRPNLTFSTLTVSNMSPEDSSIYLCSVDRAGTSDPNYGYTFGSGTRLTVV.

The chain has TRBV9 and TRBJ1-6; D gene uncertain. The CDR3 is 10 residues long. The V gene's germline CDR1 is SGDLS and CDR2 YYNGEE. V was trimmed by 9 bases and J by 11 bases, leaving 9 bases between them. CDR3 in DNA: TGTGCCACGCAGGACGCACCCCTCCACTTT. Its protein product is CATQDAPLHF.

This clonotype was seen repeatedly, ten times or more. This sequence joins TRBV25-1 and TRBJ1-1, with 8 bases identical to TRBD1. The CDR3 consists of 15 residues. Germline loops: CDR1 MGHDK, CDR2 SYGVNS. Losses at the gene ends were 4 bases for V and 1 base for J; bases not matched to a gene: 5. The CDR3 loop reads CASSGHRGRNTEAFF. The CDR3 DNA sequence: TGTGCCAGCAGTGGCCACAGGGGGAGGAACACTGAAGCTTTCTTT.

The chain combines TRBV24-1 with TRBJ2-5; no reliable D call. The CDR3 totals 13 residues. Germline-derived CDR1 and CDR2 are KGHDR and SFDVKD. Trimming took off 3 bases at V and 7 bases at J, with 11 bases between the two ends. CDR3 region: CATSDPTGGTQYF. CDR3 nucleotides: TGTGCCACCAGTGATCCCACGGGCGGGACCCAGTACTTC.

The J gene is TRBJ1-4, the V gene TRBV29-1; TRBD1 matches at 7 bases. This CDR3 has 13 residues. Trimming took 8 bases from V and 8 from J; bases not matched to a gene: 11. Germline loops: CDR1 SQVTM, CDR2 ANQGSEA. CDR3 DNA: TGCAGCAGTGAGGGACAGTCGGGGGAAAAACTGTTTTTT. As protein: CSSEGQSGEKLFF.

This clonotype was counted at least ten times. The CDR3 reads CASSPGTGYAAFF. CDR3 nucleotides: TGTGCCAGCAGCCCCGGGACAGGGTACGCGGCTTTCTTT. This chain links TRBV6-4 with TRBJ1-1; 9 positions agree with TRBD1. Trimming took 6 bases from V and 11 from J; bases not matched to a gene: 10. The CDR3 totals 13 residues. CDR1 is MRHNA and CDR2 is SNTAGT in the germline V gene.

V and J are TRBV14 and TRBJ2-5; 8 nucleotides align to TRBD2. The CDR3 is 18 amino acids. Per the germline V gene, CDR1 is SGHDN and CDR2 is FVKESK. J lost 5 bases, V lost 8 bases, and 22 bases had no gene match. The CDR3 loop reads CASSLRLAPTMEGETQYF. As DNA, the CDR3 is TGTGCCAGCTCACTCCGACTAGCGCCAACTATGGAGGGGGAGACCCAGTACTTC.

Worth noting for this clonotype: At one boundary the junction diverges from the germline segment, which might be a read error. The rearrangement uses TRBV7-2 and TRBJ1-4; TRBD1 might be the D (5 bases). This CDR3 has 13 residues. Germline V gives CDR1 SGHTA, CDR2 FQGNSA. The CDR3 here is CASSPGDPEKRSF. In nucleotides, the CDR3 is TGTGCCAGCAGCCCCGGGGACCCCGAAAAACGGTCTTTT.

This chain connects TRBV5-6 to TRBJ1-1; 7 bases agree with TRBD1. This CDR3 spans 16 amino acids. V was clipped by 0 bases and J by 3 bases; unmatched bases: 8. Germline lookup yields CDR1 SGHDT and CDR2 YYEEEE. In DNA form, the CDR3 reads TGTGCCAGCAGCTTGGGGGACAGAGGATGGGACACTGAAGCTTTCTTT. Translating gives CASSLGDRGWDTEAFF.

This clonotype has at least ten counts. The chain joins TRBV25-1 to TRBJ2-3; D gene unclear. This CDR3 is 12 amino acids long. Looked up from germline, CDR1 is MGHDK and CDR2 is SYGVNS. Trimming removed 4 bases from V and 0 bases from J, with 2 bases in between. The CDR3 DNA reads as TGTGCCAGCAGTGGTAGCACAGATACGCAGTATTTT. As protein: CASSGSTDTQYF.